This T cell receptor (beta chain) was identified during a study of T cells after posttransplantation cyclophosphamide. The assay was immunoSEQ multiplex PCR, and TCRdb's table has in-frame clones only and misses some. The sample comprises roughly 3,800 clones, about three quarters of which are singletons, and roughly 20% rests with the top ten. In the case of this clone: No antigen is known for it.

Study findings and constraints: Later blood repertoires were often dominated by clones from the donor CD8+ memory compartment.

The CDR3 sequence is 15 residues long. The germline V gene encodes CDR1 SGHTS and CDR2 YDEGEE. Germline trimming cut 2 bases from V and 4 bases from J; bases unmatched to any gene: 4. A marrow graft followed busulfan-fludarabine conditioning, with cyclophosphamide on days +3 and +4. The TCR originated in a female patient aged 50-59 years who received an allogeneic stem cell transplant from a related donor, was CMV-positive, and had no GVHD. Some T cells may have originated in the graft donor. Sequencing used PBMCs, obtained after an allogeneic stem cell transplant with post-transplant cyclophosphamide. The chain is built from TRBV5-8 and TRBJ2-3, with TRBD2 matching 10 bases. CDR3 bases: TGTGCCAGCAGCTTCTCGCTAGCGGGAGCAGATACGCAGTATTTT. Encoded protein: CASSFSLAGADTQYF.